A single sample is the source of the 17 T cell receptor beta chains below, sequenced in a study of blood T cell repertoires in COVID-19. The assay was immunoSEQ multiplex PCR, and TCRdb's table has in-frame clones only and misses some. This table holds around 140,000 clones, 60% to 85% found once. Sequencing used peripheral blood. These receptors were taken from a man aged 45-65 years with acute or convalescent COVID-19.

The rearrangement links TRBV11-3 to TRBJ2-3, with 10 bases fitting TRBD1. The CDR3 is made up of 15 amino acids. The germline V gene has CDR1 SGHNT and CDR2 YENEEA. Trimming took 5 bases from V and 5 from J; bases not matched to a gene: 7. CDR3 DNA sequence: TGTGCCAGCAGCCCCCGGACAGGGGGAATAGATACGCAGTATTTT. Amino acid sequence: CASSPRTGGIDTQYF.

The chain combines TRBV6-1 with TRBJ2-3, with a tentative D call TRBD2 (6 bases). Trimming cost V 2 bases and J 4 bases, with 10 bases left between them. This CDR3 comprises 14 residues. Germline CDR1 and CDR2: MNHNS and SASEGT. CDR3 sequence: CASSETSLPDTQYF. The CDR3 nucleotides read TGTGCCAGCAGTGAAACTAGCCTGCCAGATACGCAGTATTTT.

The chain uses TRBV9 and TRBJ2-1, with D uncertain. Germline CDR1 reads SGDLS; CDR2 reads YYNGEE. Trimming removed 0 bases from V and 7 bases from J, with 8 bases in between. This CDR3 is built from 13 residues. The CDR3 loop reads CASSVVPQNEQFF. In nucleotides, the CDR3 is TGTGCCAGCAGCGTAGTCCCGCAGAATGAGCAGTTCTTC.

This rearrangement joins TRBV6-2 or TRBV6-3 to TRBJ2-1; 7 positions match TRBD1. J was trimmed by 7 bases and V by 0 bases; bases with no gene match: 6. The CDR3 is 15 amino acids. Germline CDR1 MNHEY, CDR2 SVGEGT. This CDR3 reads CASSYSGTVPNEQFF. The CDR3 bases are TGTGCCAGCAGTTACTCGGGGACAGTACCGAATGAGCAGTTCTTC.

V usage is TRBV5-1 and J usage is TRBJ1-1; perhaps TRBD1 as D (6 bases). CDR3 size: 18 residues. Germline assignment: CDR1 SGHRS and CDR2 YFSETQ. V was trimmed by 4 bases and J by 0 bases, leaving 22 bases between them. The CDR3 nucleotides are TGCGCCAGCAGCACCCGGCCCGGTCAGGGGAACATGAACACTGAAGCTTTCTTT. Translated: CASSTRPGQGNMNTEAFF.

This clone was counted many times. The chain joins TRBV2 to TRBJ1-4; 8 bases align to TRBD1. V dropped 8 bases and J dropped 5; count of bases not matched to a gene: 13. CDR1 is SNHLY, CDR2 FYNNEI, per germline. The CDR3 consists of 16 residues. The CDR3 sequence: CASDRDRDRSNEKLFF. CDR3 nucleotide sequence: TGTGCCAGCGATAGGGACCGGGACAGGTCGAATGAAAAACTGTTTTTT.

The J gene is TRBJ1-2, the V gene TRBV28, with a weak D call TRBD1 (5 bases). The CDR3 contains 13 residues. Trimming took off 7 bases at V and 5 bases at J, with 14 bases between the two ends. Germline CDR1 and CDR2: MDHEN and SYDVKM. CDR3 coding DNA: TGTGCCAGCACGGGACTGCCGACGTATGGCTACACCTTC. It codes for CASTGLPTYGYTF.

The rearrangement links TRBV4-2 to TRBJ2-5; 7 bases map to TRBD2. With V trimmed by 0 bases and J by 5 bases, 3 bases remained unmatched. Germline CDR1 is LGHNA and CDR2 is YNFKEQ. The CDR3 loop spans 14 amino acids. CDR3 coding DNA: TGTGCCAGCAGCCAAGAAGCGGGGCGGGAGACCCAGTACTTC. Translating it yields CASSQEAGRETQYF.

The chain employs TRBV2 and TRBJ2-1, with D unclear. The CDR3 sequence is 12 residues long. Trimming stripped 2 bases from V and 4 bases from J, with 3 bases between. Germline assignment: CDR1 SNHLY and CDR2 FYNNEI. CDR3 protein: CASSERYNEQFF. The CDR3 bases are TGTGCCAGCAGTGAACGTTACAATGAGCAGTTCTTC.

V is TRBV2 and J is TRBJ2-1; 8 bases align to TRBD1. The CDR3 totals 15 residues. Trimming took 5 bases from V and 3 from J; bases not matched to a gene: 6. Germline loops: CDR1 SNHLY, CDR2 FYNNEI. The CDR3 nucleotides are TGTGCCAGCAGTCAACTCGGGACAGGCTACAATGAGCAGTTCTTC. This encodes CASSQLGTGYNEQFF. The whole variable domain, remainder taken from reference TRBV2 and TRBJ2-1, is EPEVTQTPSHQVTQMGQEVILRCVPISNHLYFYWYRQILGQKVEFLVSFYNNEISEKSEIFDDQFSVERPDGSNFTLKIRSTKLEDSAMYFCASSQLGTGYNEQFFGPGTRLTVL.

V is TRBV3-1 (or the pseudogene TRBV3-2) and J is TRBJ2-7, with a tentative D call TRBD1 (7 bases). Germline V gene data show CDR1 as LGHDT and CDR2 as YNNKEL (reference sequence). The CDR3 has 15 residues. The ends were cut back, 0 bases at V and 3 bases at J, with 12 bases in the middle. DNA for the CDR3: TGTGCCAGCAGCCAAGAGCCAGGGGGGTTCTACGAGCAGTACTTC. Its protein is CASSQEPGGFYEQYF.

This clone has only one observation. V and J are TRBV7-9 and TRBJ1-1, with 8 bases lining up with TRBD1. The V gene's germline CDR1 is SEHNR and CDR2 FQNEAQ (reference sequence). V shed 7 bases, J shed 3 bases, and the junction held 13 bases outside the gene matches. This CDR3 is 16 amino acids long. CDR3: CASNGQGSSLDTEAFF. In DNA, the CDR3 is TGTGCCAGCAACGGACAGGGTTCTAGTTTGGACACTGAAGCTTTCTTT.

V usage is TRBV7-8 and J usage is TRBJ2-3; 9 nucleotides agree with TRBD2. Germline V gives CDR1 SGHVS, CDR2 FQNEAQ. The CDR3 runs 16 residues. Trimming removed 5 bases from V and 5 bases from J; junction bases left unmatched: 11. The CDR3 nucleotides are TGTGCCAGCAGCGGGACACTAGCGGGCGGTGGAGATACGCAGTATTTT. It specifies CASSGTLAGGGDTQYF. Full variable domain (remainder filled in from reference TRBV7-8 and TRBJ2-3): GAGVSQSPRYKVAKRGQDVALRCDPISGHVSLFWYQQALGQGPEFLTYFQNEAQLDKSGLPSDRFFAERPEGSVSTLKIQRTQQEDSAVYLCASSGTLAGGGDTQYFGPGTRLTVL.

This chain uses TRBV7-2 with TRBJ2-3, with unresolved D. Germline V gene lookup returns CDR1 SGHTA and CDR2 FQGNSA. The CDR3 loop spans 15 amino acids. V lost 1 base to trimming and J lost 1 base, with 9 bases between them. The CDR3 sequence is CASSLGQRRTDTQYF. The CDR3 region has the DNA TGTGCCAGCAGCTTAGGCCAGCGCCGCACAGATACGCAGTATTTT. The variable domain in full, with the rest retrieved from reference TRBV7-2 and TRBJ2-3, is GAGVSQSPSNKVTEKGKDVELRCDPISGHTALYWYRQSLGQGLEFLIYFQGNSAPDKSGLPSDRFSAERTGGSVSTLTIQRTQQEDSAVYLCASSLGQRRTDTQYFGPGTRLTVL.

This clone was seen only once. The chain joins TRBV6-4 to TRBJ2-3; maybe TRBD2 (7 bases). Trimming removed 3 bases at V and 2 bases at J, with 9 bases between. The CDR3 length is 14 residues. Germline V lookup: CDR1 MRHNA, CDR2 SNTAGT. CDR3 bases: TGTGCCAGCAGTGAGGGGGGGCCCACAGATACGCAGTATTTT. Residues: CASSEGGPTDTQYF.

CDR3 protein: CASSLDSSSPINQPQHF. CDR3 bases: TGTGCCAGCAGTTTGGACAGTTCATCCCCAATCAATCAGCCCCAGCATTTT. This chain connects TRBV27 to TRBJ1-5; D is perhaps TRBD1 (6 bases). V lost 3 bases and J 3 bases, leaving 18 bases between the germline ends. Germline values: CDR1 MNHEY, CDR2 SMNVEV (reference sequence). The CDR3 length is 17 residues.

This sequence joins TRBV25-1 and TRBJ1-6; 10 bases are shared with TRBD1. The trim removed 5 bases at V and 7 bases at J, leaving 8 bases unmatched. The CDR3 is 16 amino acids. CDR1 and CDR2 (germline): MGHDK, SYGVNS. The CDR3 region has the DNA TGTGCCAGCAGTCAAAGGGGGGGACAGGGGAATTCACCCCTCCACTTT. Translation: CASSQRGGQGNSPLHF.